The 20 T cell receptor beta chains below come from one sample, sequenced in a study of T cell changes during pregnancy in multiple sclerosis. Sequencing was performed with immunoSEQ multiplex PCR; in TCRdb, only in-frame clones are kept and a portion is missing. This sample yields tens of thousands of clones, of which about 90% are seen a single time; about 2.5% belongs to the top ten. The input for sequencing was peripheral blood, taken before pregnancy. These receptors all stem from a female donor with multiple sclerosis, enrolled in a pregnancy study.

This clone was seen more than once but under ten times. The J gene is TRBJ1-3, the V gene TRBV6-6; D remains unclear. The germline CDR1 and CDR2 sequences are MNHNY and SVGAGI (reference sequence). The V and J ends lost 0 bases and 1 base respectively, with 10 bases between them. This CDR3 has 16 residues. The CDR3 bases are TGTGCCAGCAGTTACTCGGGCATCAGATCTGGAAACACCATATATTTT. Encoded protein: CASSYSGIRSGNTIYF.

This chain links TRBV15 with TRBJ2-7; tentative D call: TRBD2 (6 bases). Germline V gene data show CDR1 as LNHNV and CDR2 as YYDKDF (reference sequence). This CDR3 spans 15 amino acids. The V end was cut by 3 bases, the J end by 2 bases, with 14 bases between. CDR3 residues: CATSRGRLVAYEQYF. For the CDR3, the DNA is TGTGCCACCAGCAGGGGGAGGCTAGTCGCCTACGAGCAGTACTTC.

Only one count was recorded for this clone. The rearrangement links TRBV2 to TRBJ2-7; D not certain. Germline CDR1 reads SNHLY; CDR2 reads FYNNEI. With 8 bases removed from V and 1 base from J, the gap between germline ends came to 12 bases. The length of the CDR3 is 13 residues. The CDR3 DNA is TGTGCCAGCCTATTACCTCGTTCCTACGAGCAGTACTTC. Translating gives CASLLPRSYEQYF.

The rearrangement joins TRBV27 to TRBJ1-1, with D maybe TRBD1 (6 bases). Germline lookup yields CDR1 MNHEY and CDR2 SMNVEV (reference sequence). The CDR3 contains 14 residues. Trimming took 4 bases from V and 2 from J, leaving 11 bases between them. The CDR3 bases are TGTGCCAGCAGTTGGGGGCGAGTAAACACTGAAGCTTTCTTT. Protein sequence: CASSWGRVNTEAFF.

J is TRBJ2-2 and V is TRBV5-8; tentatively, D is TRBD2 (6 bases). CDR1 is SGHTS and CDR2 is YDEGEE in the germline V gene. The CDR3 sequence is 15 residues long. Between the trimmed V and J ends, which lost 0 bases and 5 bases, there was a span of 11 bases. The CDR3 sequence: CASSLEGAGTGELFF. The CDR3 region has the DNA TGTGCCAGCAGCTTGGAAGGGGCGGGGACCGGGGAGCTGTTTTTT.

V is TRBV27 and J is TRBJ2-7, with 7 bases that match TRBD1. CDR1 and CDR2 (germline): MNHEY, SMNVEV (reference sequence). The CDR3 is 16 amino acids. The J segment lost 2 bases and the V segment lost 7 bases, leaving 14 bases of the junction unmatched. The CDR3, as DNA: TGTGCCAGCACCCCCCCCGCAAGACAGGGAGCCTACGAGCAGTACTTC. It specifies CASTPPARQGAYEQYF.

The chain combines TRBV4-2 with TRBJ2-6; D is ambiguous. Germline CDR1 LGHNA, CDR2 YNFKEQ. This CDR3 region has 16 residues. V lost 0 bases to trimming and J lost 0 bases, with 6 bases between them. The CDR3 DNA is TGTGCCAGCAGCCAAGATAGCAACTCTGGGGCCAACGTCCTGACTTTC. Translated, it gives CASSQDSNSGANVLTF.

The genes are TRBV29-1 and TRBJ1-1, with D possibly being TRBD1 (6 bases). The germline gives CDR1 SQVTM, CDR2 ANQGSEA. The CDR3 consists of 12 residues. V gave up 0 bases and J gave up 8 bases, with 10 bases separating them. The CDR3 nucleotides are TGCAGCGTTGAAGACAACAGGGAAGAAGCTTTCTTT. This gives the protein CSVEDNREEAFF.

This clone has only a few counts. The V and J genes are TRBV7-9 and TRBJ1-1; D is perhaps TRBD1 (6 bases). V lost 6 bases and J 1 base, leaving 12 bases between the germline ends. Germline V CDR1 and CDR2: SEHNR, FQNEAQ (reference sequence). The CDR3 has 14 residues. CDR3 nucleotides: TGTGCCAGCAGTCCAGACAGGACGAACACTGAAGCTTTCTTT. Residues: CASSPDRTNTEAFF. The full variable domain, completed using reference TRBV7-9 and TRBJ1-1, is DTGVSQNPRHKITKRGQNVTFRCDPISEHNRLYWYRQTLGQGPEFLTYFQNEAQLEKSRLLSDRFSAERPKGSFSTLEIQRTEQGDSAMYLCASSPDRTNTEAFFGQGTRLTVV.

The chain combines TRBV18 with TRBJ2-5, with 7 positions matching TRBD1. CDR3 size: 15 residues. Germline values: CDR1 KGHSH, CDR2 LQKENI. V lost 3 bases and J lost 1; bases outside the gene matches: 5. Here the CDR3 reads CASSPPGQPQETQYF. CDR3 in DNA: TGTGCCAGCTCACCTCCGGGACAGCCCCAAGAGACCCAGTACTTC. The full variable domain, rest sourced from reference TRBV18 and TRBJ2-5, is NAGVMQNPRHLVRRRGQEARLRCSPMKGHSHVYWYRQLPEEGLKFMVYLQKENIIDESGMPKERFSAEFPKEGPSILRIQQVVRGDSAAYFCASSPPGQPQETQYFGPGTRLLVL.

The chain uses TRBV5-1 and TRBJ1-2; possibly TRBD1 for D (5 bases). Per germline, CDR1 SGHRS and CDR2 YFSETQ. V gave up 3 bases and J gave up 5 bases, with 23 bases separating them. The CDR3 is 17 residues long. In DNA, the CDR3 is TGCGCCAGCAGCTCCAGCCACCGCGACAGTGGGTTATATGGCTACACCTTC. This sequence encodes CASSSSHRDSGLYGYTF.

CDR3 amino acids: CASSSSGVAGETQYF. The CDR3 nucleotides are TGTGCCAGCAGCTCCTCGGGGGTTGCGGGGGAGACCCAGTACTTC. The genes are TRBV2 and TRBJ2-5; weak D call: TRBD2 (6 bases). Trimming took off 6 bases at V and 5 bases at J, with 19 bases between the two ends. Germline values: CDR1 SNHLY, CDR2 FYNNEI. The CDR3 has 15 amino acids.

This clone occurred once. Other DNA variants within this sample encode the same CDR3. The chain joins TRBV29-1 to TRBJ1-1; unclear D gene. This CDR3 contains 10 residues. The germline CDR1 and CDR2 sequences are SQVTM and ANQGSEA. The V and J ends lost 6 bases and 2 bases respectively, with 4 bases between them. CDR3 protein: CSVVNTEAFF. DNA for the CDR3: TGCAGCGTCGTCAACACTGAAGCTTTCTTT.

V usage is TRBV11-2 and J usage is TRBJ2-7, with 7 positions matching TRBD1. Germline CDR1 and CDR2: SGHAT and FQNNGV. Trimming removed 2 bases from V and 3 bases from J; junction bases left unmatched: 4. The CDR3 covers 14 residues. This CDR3 is CASSLFTGDYEQYF. The CDR3 coding sequence is TGTGCCAGCAGCTTATTCACAGGGGACTACGAGCAGTACTTC.

The rearrangement joins TRBV6-1 to TRBJ1-2, with D possibly TRBD1 on 6 matching bases. The CDR3 has 13 amino acids. Per the germline V gene, CDR1 is MNHNS and CDR2 is SASEGT. Trimming took 11 bases from V and 5 from J, leaving 18 bases between them. CDR3 protein: CACHQWTAYGYTF. The DNA of the CDR3 is TGTGCCTGCCACCAGTGGACAGCTTATGGCTACACCTTC.

This chain uses TRBV11-1 with TRBJ2-7; the match to TRBD1 covers 7 bases. Unmatched junction bases numbered 7, after V lost 5 bases and J lost 0 bases. There are 15 residues in the CDR3. Germline V gene sequence: CDR1 SGHAT, CDR2 FQDESV (reference sequence). DNA for the CDR3: TGTGCCAGCAGCCAATGGACAGGCCTCTCCTACGAGCAGTACTTC. Translation: CASSQWTGLSYEQYF.

This clone is a singleton in its sample. The V gene is TRBV2, the J gene TRBJ2-4; D gene ambiguous. The V end was cut by 3 bases, the J end by 1 base, with 7 bases between. Germline-derived CDR1 and CDR2 are SNHLY and FYNNEI. This CDR3 is built from 14 residues. CDR3 in DNA: TGTGCCAGCAGTGATCTCGGTGCCAAAAACATTCAGTACTTC. This translates into CASSDLGAKNIQYF.

The rearrangement uses TRBV6-1 and TRBJ1-1, with D unresolved. The CDR3 has 14 amino acids. Trimming removed 1 base from V and 1 base from J, with 7 bases in between. The germline CDR1 and CDR2 sequences are MNHNS and SASEGT. In DNA form, the CDR3 reads TGTGCCAGCAGTGAAGGTCCATCGAACACTGAAGCTTTCTTT. Its protein product is CASSEGPSNTEAFF.

This sequence joins TRBV19 and TRBJ2-1; a possible D gene is TRBD2 (6 bases). The CDR3 sequence is 12 residues long. V gave up 5 bases and J gave up 8 bases, with 10 bases separating them. CDR1 LNHDA and CDR2 SQIVND come from the germline V gene (reference sequence). The CDR3: CASSPTSYEQFF. The CDR3 DNA reads TGTGCCAGTAGTCCCACTAGCTATGAGCAGTTCTTC. The complete variable domain, with remaining parts taken from reference TRBV19 and TRBJ2-1, reads DGGITQSPKYLFRKEGQNVTLSCEQNLNHDAMYWYRQDPGQGLRLIYYSQIVNDFQKGDIAEGYSVSREKKESFPLTVTSAQKNPTAFYLCASSPTSYEQFFGPGTRLTVL.

The chain couples TRBV7-2 to TRBJ2-5; TRBD2 matches 7 bases. The CDR3 extends over 13 amino acids. V dropped 8 bases and J dropped 5; count of bases not matched to a gene: 8. Per germline, CDR1 SGHTA and CDR2 FQGNSA. In DNA, the CDR3 is TGTGCCAGCCAAGGGAGGGCGGGGGAGACCCAGTACTTC. As protein: CASQGRAGETQYF.